The T cell receptor (beta chain) under discussion was sequenced for a study of T cell responses to AZD1222 COVID-19 vaccine. Study summary: Second-dose timings of about 4 or about 12 weeks were pooled.

Points on this clone: Its antigen is unknown.

V was shortened by 3 bases and J by 0 bases, with 12 bases between the two germline ends. CDR3 length equals 15 residues. The germline V gene has CDR1 LNHDA and CDR2 SQIVND (reference sequence). TCRdb's copy holds only in-frame clones and misses some; the assay was immunoSEQ multiplex PCR. The sample contains about 96,000 clones, 75% to 90% of which appear only once. Study-level findings and limits: Repertoires were sampled only after the peak T cell response.

Sequences were derived from peripheral blood, sampled on day 0 of AZD1222 vaccination. This sequence joins TRBV19 and TRBJ2-7; D uncertain. This receptor was taken from an adult in good health. The CDR3 DNA reads as TGTGCCAGTAGTATCTGGTCCGGCCGCTCCTACGAGCAGTACTTC. It yields the protein CASSIWSGRSYEQYF.